In its sample, the clone carrying this T cell receptor beta chain was seen many times. Researchers amplified the TCR beta CDR3 regions from RNA transcripts. A set of HTBI primers served as the primers for a first-round RT-PCR of the TCR CDR3. One entry per CDR3 protein, called by TCRdb with MiXCR from the multiplex PCR reads. This table has some 720,000 distinct CDR3 sequences, over 15% appearing once. The sample comes from a study of T cells in Graves' hyperthyroidism and ophthalmopathy. Germline CDR1 GTSNPN, CDR2 SVGIG (reference sequence). The CDR3 has 13 amino acids. Unmatched junction bases numbered 4, after V lost 7 bases and J lost 1 base.

This sequence was found in a man younger than 30 with Graves' hyperthyroidism. The chain couples TRBV30 to TRBJ2-5; 9 bases are shared with TRBD2. Sequencing used blood. The CDR3 loop reads CAYQTSGQETQYF. CDR3 nucleotides: TGTGCCTACCAGACTAGCGGCCAAGAGACCCAGTACTTC.